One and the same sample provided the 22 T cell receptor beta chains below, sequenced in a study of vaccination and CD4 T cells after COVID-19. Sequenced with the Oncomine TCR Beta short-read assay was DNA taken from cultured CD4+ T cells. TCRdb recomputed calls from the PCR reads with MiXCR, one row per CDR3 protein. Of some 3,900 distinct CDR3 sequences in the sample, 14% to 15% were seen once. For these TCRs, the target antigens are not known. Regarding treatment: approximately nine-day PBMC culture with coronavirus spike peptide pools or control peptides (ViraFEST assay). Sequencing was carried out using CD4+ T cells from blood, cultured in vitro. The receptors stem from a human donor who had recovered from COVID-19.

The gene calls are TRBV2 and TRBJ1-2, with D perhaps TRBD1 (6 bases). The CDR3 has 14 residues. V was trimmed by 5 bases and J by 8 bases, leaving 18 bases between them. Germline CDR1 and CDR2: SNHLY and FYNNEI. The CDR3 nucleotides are TGTGCCAGCAGTCCCCAAACAGGGACGGGCGGCTACACCTTC. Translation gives CASSPQTGTGGYTF. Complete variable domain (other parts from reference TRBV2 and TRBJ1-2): EPEVTQTPSHQVTQMGQEVILRCVPISNHLYFYWYRQILGQKVEFLVSFYNNEISEKSEIFDDQFSVERPDGSNFTLKIRSTKLEDSAMYFCASSPQTGTGGYTFGSGTRLTVV.

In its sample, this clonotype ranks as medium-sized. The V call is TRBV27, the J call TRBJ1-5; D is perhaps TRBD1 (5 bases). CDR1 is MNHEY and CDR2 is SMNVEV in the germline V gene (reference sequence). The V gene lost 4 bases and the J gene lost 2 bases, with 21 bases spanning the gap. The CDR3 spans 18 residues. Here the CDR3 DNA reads TGTGCCAGCAGTTCCGCGACAGTTTCGCCCTCAGGCAATCAGCCCCAGCATTTT. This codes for CASSSATVSPSGNQPQHF.

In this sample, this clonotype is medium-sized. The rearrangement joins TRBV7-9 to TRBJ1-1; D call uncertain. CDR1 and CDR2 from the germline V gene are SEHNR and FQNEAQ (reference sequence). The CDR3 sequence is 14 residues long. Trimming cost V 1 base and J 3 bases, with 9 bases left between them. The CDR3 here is CASSLGLSYTEAFF. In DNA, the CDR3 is TGTGCCAGCAGCTTAGGGCTTTCTTACACTGAAGCTTTCTTT. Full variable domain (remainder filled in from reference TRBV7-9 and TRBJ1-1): DTGVSQNPRHKITKRGQNVTFRCDPISEHNRLYWYRQTLGQGPEFLTYFQNEAQLEKSRLLSDRFSAERPKGSFSTLEIQRTEQGDSAMYLCASSLGLSYTEAFFGQGTRLTVV.

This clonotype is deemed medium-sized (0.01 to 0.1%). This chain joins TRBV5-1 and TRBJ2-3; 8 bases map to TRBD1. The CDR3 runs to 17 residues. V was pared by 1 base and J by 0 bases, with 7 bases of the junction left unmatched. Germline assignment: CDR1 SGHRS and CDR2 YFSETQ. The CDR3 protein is CASSLTGTGYSTDTQYF. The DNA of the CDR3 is TGCGCCAGCAGCTTGACGGGGACAGGCTATAGCACAGATACGCAGTATTTT.

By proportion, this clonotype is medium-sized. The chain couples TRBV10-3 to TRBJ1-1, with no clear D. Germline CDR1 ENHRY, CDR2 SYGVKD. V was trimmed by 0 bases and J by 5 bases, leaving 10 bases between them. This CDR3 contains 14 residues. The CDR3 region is CAISESTRVTEAFF. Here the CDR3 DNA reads TGTGCCATCAGTGAGTCGACTCGGGTGACTGAAGCTTTCTTT.

The CDR3 region has the DNA TGTGCCAGCAGCACCGAACGGGGGATTGGTACGCAGTATTTT. Amino acids: CASSTERGIGTQYF. The chain couples TRBV7-9 to TRBJ2-3; tentatively, D is TRBD2 (6 bases). CDR1 is SEHNR, CDR2 FQNEAQ, per germline (reference sequence). This CDR3 spans 14 amino acids. Between the trimmed V and J ends, which lost 5 bases and 8 bases, there was a span of 17 bases.

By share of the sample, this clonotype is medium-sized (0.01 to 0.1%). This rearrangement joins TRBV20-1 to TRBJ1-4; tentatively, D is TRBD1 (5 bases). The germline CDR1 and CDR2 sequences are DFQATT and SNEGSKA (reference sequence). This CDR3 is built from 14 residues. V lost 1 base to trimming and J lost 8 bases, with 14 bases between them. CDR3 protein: CSARGVGGAEKLFF. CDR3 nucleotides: TGCAGTGCTAGAGGGGTTGGGGGTGCAGAAAAACTGTTTTTT.

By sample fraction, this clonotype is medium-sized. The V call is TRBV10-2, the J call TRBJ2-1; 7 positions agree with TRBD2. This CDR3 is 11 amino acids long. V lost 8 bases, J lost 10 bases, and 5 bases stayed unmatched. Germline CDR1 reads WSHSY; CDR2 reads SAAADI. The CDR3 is CASQLAVEQFF. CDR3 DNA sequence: TGCGCCAGCCAGCTAGCGGTCGAGCAGTTCTTC.

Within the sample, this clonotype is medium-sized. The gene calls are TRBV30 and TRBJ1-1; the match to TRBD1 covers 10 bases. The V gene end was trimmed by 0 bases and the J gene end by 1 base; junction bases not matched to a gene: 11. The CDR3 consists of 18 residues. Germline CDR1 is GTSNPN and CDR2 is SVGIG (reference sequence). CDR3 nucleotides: TGTGCCTGGAGTGTAACGTGGAAGACAGGGGGCGCGAACACTGAAGCTTTCTTT. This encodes CAWSVTWKTGGANTEAFF.

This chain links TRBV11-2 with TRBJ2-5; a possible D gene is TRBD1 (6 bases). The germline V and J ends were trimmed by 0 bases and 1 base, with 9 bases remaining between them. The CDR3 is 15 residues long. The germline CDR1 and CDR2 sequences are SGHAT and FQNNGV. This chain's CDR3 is CASSLEGTPQETQYF. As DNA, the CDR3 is TGTGCCAGCAGCTTAGAGGGGACACCCCAAGAGACCCAGTACTTC.

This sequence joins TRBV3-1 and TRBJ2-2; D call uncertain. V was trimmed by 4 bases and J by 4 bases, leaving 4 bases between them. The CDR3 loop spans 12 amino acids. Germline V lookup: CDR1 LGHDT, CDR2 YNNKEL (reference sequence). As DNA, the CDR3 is TGTGCCAGCAGCCGAATCACCGGGGAGCTGTTTTTT. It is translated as CASSRITGELFF.

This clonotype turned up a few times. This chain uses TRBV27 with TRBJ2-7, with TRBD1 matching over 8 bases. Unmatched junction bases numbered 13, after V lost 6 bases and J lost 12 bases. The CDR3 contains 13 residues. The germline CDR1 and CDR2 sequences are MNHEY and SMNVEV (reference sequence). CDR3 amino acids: CASRAESDRATYF. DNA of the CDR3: TGTGCCAGCAGAGCAGAGTCGGACAGGGCCACGTACTTC.

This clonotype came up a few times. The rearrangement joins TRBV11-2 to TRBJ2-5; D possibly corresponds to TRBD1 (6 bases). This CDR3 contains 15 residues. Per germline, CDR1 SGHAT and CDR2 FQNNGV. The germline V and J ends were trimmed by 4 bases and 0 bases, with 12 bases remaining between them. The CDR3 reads CASSSPDRYQETQYF. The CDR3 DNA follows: TGTGCCAGCAGCTCGCCAGACAGGTACCAAGAGACCCAGTACTTC. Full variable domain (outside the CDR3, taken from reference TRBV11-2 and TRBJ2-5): EAGVAQSPRYKIIEKRQSVAFWCNPISGHATLYWYQQILGQGPKLLIQFQNNGVVDDSQLPKDRFSAERLKGVDSTLKIQPAKLEDSAVYLCASSSPDRYQETQYFGPGTRLLVL.

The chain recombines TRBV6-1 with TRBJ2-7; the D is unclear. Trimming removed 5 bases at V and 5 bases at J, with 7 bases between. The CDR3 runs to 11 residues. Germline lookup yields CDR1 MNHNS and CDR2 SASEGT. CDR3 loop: CASSRSNEQYF. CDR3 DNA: TGTGCCAGCAGTAGGAGCAACGAGCAGTACTTC.

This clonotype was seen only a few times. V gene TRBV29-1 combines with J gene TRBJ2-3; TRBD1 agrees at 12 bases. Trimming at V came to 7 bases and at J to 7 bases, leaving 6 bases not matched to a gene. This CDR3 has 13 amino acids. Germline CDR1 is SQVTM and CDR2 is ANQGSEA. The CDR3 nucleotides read TGCAGCGCCGGGACAGGGGGCCCCAATACGCAGTATTTT. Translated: CSAGTGGPNTQYF.

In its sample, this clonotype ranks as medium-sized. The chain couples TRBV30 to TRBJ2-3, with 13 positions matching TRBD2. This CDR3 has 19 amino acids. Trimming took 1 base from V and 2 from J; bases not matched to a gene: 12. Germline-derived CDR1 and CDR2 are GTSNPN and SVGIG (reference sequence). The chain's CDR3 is CAWSGRLAGGPQNTDTQYF. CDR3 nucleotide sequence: TGTGCCTGGAGTGGTAGACTAGCGGGGGGACCCCAAAACACAGATACGCAGTATTTT.

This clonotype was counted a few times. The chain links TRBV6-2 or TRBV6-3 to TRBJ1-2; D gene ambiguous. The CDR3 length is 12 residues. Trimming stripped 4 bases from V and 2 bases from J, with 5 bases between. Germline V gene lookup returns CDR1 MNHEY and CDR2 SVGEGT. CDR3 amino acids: CASSSLNYGYTF. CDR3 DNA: TGTGCCAGCAGTTCCCTAAACTATGGCTACACCTTC.

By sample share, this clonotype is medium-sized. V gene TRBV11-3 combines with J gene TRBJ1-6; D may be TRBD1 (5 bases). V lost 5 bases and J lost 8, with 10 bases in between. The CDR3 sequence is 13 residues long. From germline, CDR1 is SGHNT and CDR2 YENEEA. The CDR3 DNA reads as TGTGCCAGCAGCGCGGAAGGGGATTCACCCCTCCACTTT. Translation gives CASSAEGDSPLHF.

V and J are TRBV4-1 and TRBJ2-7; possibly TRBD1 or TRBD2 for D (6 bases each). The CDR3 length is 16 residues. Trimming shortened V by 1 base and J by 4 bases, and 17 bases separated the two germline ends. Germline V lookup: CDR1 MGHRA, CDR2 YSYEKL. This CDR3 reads CASSQGSTGAVYEQYF. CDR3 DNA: TGCGCCAGCAGCCAAGGATCAACGGGGGCAGTGTACGAGCAGTACTTC.

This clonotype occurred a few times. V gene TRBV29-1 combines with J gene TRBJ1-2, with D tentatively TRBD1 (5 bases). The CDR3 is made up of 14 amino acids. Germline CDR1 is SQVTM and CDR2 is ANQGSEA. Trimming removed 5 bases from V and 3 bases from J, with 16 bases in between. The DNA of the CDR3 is TGCAGCGTTCGGAACGGGGGGAATGACTATGGCTACACCTTC. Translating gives CSVRNGGNDYGYTF. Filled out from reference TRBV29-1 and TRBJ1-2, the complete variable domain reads SAVISQKPSRDICQRGTSLTIQCQVDSQVTMMFWYRQQPGQSLTLIATANQGSEATYESGFVIDKFPISRPNLTFSTLTVSNMSPEDSSIYLCSVRNGGNDYGYTFGSGTRLTVV.

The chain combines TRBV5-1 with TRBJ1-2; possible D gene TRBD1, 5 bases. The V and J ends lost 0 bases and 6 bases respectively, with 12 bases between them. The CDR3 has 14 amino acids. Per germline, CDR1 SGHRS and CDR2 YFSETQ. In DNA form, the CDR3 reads TGCGCCAGCAGCTTGGACGGGACCCAACATGGCTACACCTTC. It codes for CASSLDGTQHGYTF.

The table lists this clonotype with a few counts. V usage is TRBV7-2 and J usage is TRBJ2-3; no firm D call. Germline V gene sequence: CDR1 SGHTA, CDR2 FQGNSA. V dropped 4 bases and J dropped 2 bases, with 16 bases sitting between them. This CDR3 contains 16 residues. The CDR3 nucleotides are TGTGCCAGCAGCTCACCTATAGTGCCTTCCACAGATACGCAGTATTTT. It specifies CASSSPIVPSTDTQYF.